A selection of T cell receptor beta chains follows, all from one sample in a study of blood T cell repertoires in COVID-19. Produced via immunoSEQ multiplex PCR; TCRdb's table is partial and in-frame only. Of about 250,000 clones in the sample, more than 80% are singletons; the top ten hold approximately 3%. Sequencing was carried out using peripheral blood. The receptors come from a woman in her twenties or thirties with active or convalescent COVID-19. Each CDR3 is given with its conserved first and last residue. The D gene is left open where the match is weak. Clone size is stated in some rows and not others, as once, few, many or a class when expanded.

>NA|TRBV30|TRBJ1-4|TRBD1
TGTGCCTGGAGTGTAGGACAGGGTGAAAAACTGTTTTTT
CAWSVGQGEKLFF
>NA|TRBV7-2|TRBJ1-1|NA
TGTGCCAGCAGCTTAGACAGGGTCTCCACTGAAGCTTTCTTT
CASSLDRVSTEAFF
>NA|TRBV6-2/TRBV6-3|TRBJ1-6|TRBD1
TGTGCCAGCAGCCTCGGACAGGGGGATTCACCCCTCCACTTT
CASSLGQGDSPLHF
>NA|TRBV3-1/TRBV3-2|TRBJ1-6|TRBD1
TGTGCCAGCAGCCAAGAAGGACAGGGGGCGATGGGTTATTCACCCCTCCACTTT
CASSQEGQGAMGYSPLHF
>NA|TRBV28|TRBJ1-2|TRBD1
TGTGCCAGCAGTTCTACAGGGGCCGGTGGCTACACCTTC
CASSSTGAGGYTF
>NA|TRBV28|TRBJ1-5|TRBD1
TGTGCCAGCAGTTTACCTCAGGGGACAGTAGGTCAGCCCCAGCATTTT
CASSLPQGTVGQPQHF
>NA|TRBV28|TRBJ1-2|TRBD1
TGTGCCAGCAGCCAGGGACAGAGTTATGGCTACACCTTC
CASSQGQSYGYTF
>NA|TRBV30|TRBJ1-1|NA
TGTGCCTGGAGTGTAGGCACAGTCGGGATGACTGAAGCTTTCTTT
CAWSVGTVGMTEAFF
>NA|TRBV19|TRBJ1-3|TRBD1
TGTGCCAGTACGAACAGGGGGACCTACTCTGGAAACACCATATATTTT
CASTNRGTYSGNTIYF
>NA|TRBV28|TRBJ2-3|NA
TGTGCCAGCAGTTCCCCGGATACGCAGTATTTT
CASSSPDTQYF
>NA|TRBV7-2|TRBJ2-7|NA
TGTGCCAGCAGCTTAGGGGGCGGCTCCTACGAGCAGTACTTC
CASSLGGGSYEQYF
>NA|TRBV5-6|TRBJ1-1|TRBD1
TGTGCCAGCAGCTTCGGGACAGGGGTTGGCACTGAAGCTTTCTTT
CASSFGTGVGTEAFF
>NA|TRBV7-9|TRBJ1-1|NA
TGTGCCAGCAGCTTAGACACAGGCGGGGTTTGGGCTTTCTTT
CASSLDTGGVWAFF
>NA|TRBV2|TRBJ2-5|TRBD2
TGTGCCAGCAGTGCTAGCGGGGGGGCCGGGGAGACCCAGTACTTC
CASSASGGAGETQYF
>NA|TRBV4-1|TRBJ1-4|NA
TGCGCCAGCAGCCGCCTTGAGAATGAAAAACTGTTTTTT
CASSRLENEKLFF
>NA|TRBV7-9|TRBJ1-6|NA
TGTGCCAGCAGCTTCGGGACTCCGGATTCACCCCTCCACTTT
CASSFGTPDSPLHF
>NA|TRBV9|TRBJ2-6|NA
TGTGCCAGCAGCGTAGAAGCAGGTCGATCTGGGGCCAACGTCCTGACTTTC
CASSVEAGRSGANVLTF
>NA|TRBV27|TRBJ1-2|NA
TGTGCCAGCAGTGGTACAGGGAGAAACGACTATGGCTACACCTTC
CASSGTGRNDYGYTF
>many|TRBV10-3|TRBJ2-3|TRBD2
TGTGCCACCCAAGCGGGGCATCCTAGCACAGATACGCAGTATTTT
CATQAGHPSTDTQYF
>once|TRBV5-4|TRBJ2-2|NA
TGTGCCAGCAGCTTGGGGAACAACAGGGTCACCGGGGAGCTGTTTTTT
CASSLGNNRVTGELFF
>NA|TRBV3-1/TRBV3-2|TRBJ2-3|NA
TGTGCCAGCAGCCAAGATAGGGGGGGGGCCAGGGCAGATACGCAGTATTTT
CASSQDRGGARADTQYF
>NA|TRBV19|TRBJ2-5|NA
TGTGCCAGTTCCCGAGACAACCAAGAGACCCAGTACTTC
CASSRDNQETQYF
>NA|TRBV21-1|TRBJ2-7|NA
TGTGCCAGCCGGGACAGGTACTACGAGCAGTACTTC
CASRDRYYEQYF
>once|TRBV6-4|TRBJ1-2|TRBD1
TGTGCCAGCATCGACAGGGGGCCCTATGGCTACACCTTC
CASIDRGPYGYTF
>NA|TRBV2|TRBJ2-7|NA
TGTGCCAGCGGGGGCCTGTTGGGCTACGAGCAGTACTTC
CASGGLLGYEQYF
>NA|TRBV7-9|TRBJ2-7|NA
TGTGCCAGCAGCTTGACCGGGACATCCTACGAGCAGTACTTC
CASSLTGTSYEQYF
>NA|TRBV19|TRBJ1-5|NA
TGTGCCAGTAGTACGAACTATCAGCCCCAGCATTTT
CASSTNYQPQHF
>NA|TRBV7-2|TRBJ2-3|NA
TGTGCCAGCAGCGCGGACAGAGATGATCATACGCAGTATTTT
CASSADRDDHTQYF
>NA|TRBV30|TRBJ2-5|NA
TGTGCCTGGAGTCGCCGGACAGTCGGGGTGGAGACCCAGTACTTC
CAWSRRTVGVETQYF
>NA|TRBV7-2|TRBJ2-3|NA
TGTGCCAGCAGTCCTCGGACAGTCGGCACAGATACGCAGTATTTT
CASSPRTVGTDTQYF
>NA|TRBV11-3|TRBJ2-1|NA
TGTGCCAGCAGCAAACGGGCGGGGAGCTCCTACAATGAGCAGTTCTTC
CASSKRAGSSYNEQFF